In this sample, the clone carrying this TCR beta chain turned up a few times. The antigen is not known. This sample was taken from a study of cytomegalovirus exposure and HLA in healthy donors. In the study overall: Of several hundred genotyped donors, roughly 86% clustered with self-reported Caucasian donors.

Study-wide results and limits: In a later analysis, a missense DCLRE1C variant was linked to TCR beta V- and J-gene trimming.

The primer mix had 60 Vbeta and 13 Jbeta primers. Some clones are missing from TCRdb's copy, which holds only in-frame ones; the method was immunoSEQ multiplex PCR. The sample consists of about 130,000 clones, around two thirds of them appearing once. The CDR3 loop spans 14 amino acids. V lost 3 bases and J lost 4, with 12 bases in between. Germline V gene sequence: CDR1 LNHDA, CDR2 SQIVND (reference sequence). Material: PBMCs. The origin of this receptor is a woman aged 40-49 years in good health and CMV-seronegative. The V call is TRBV19, the J call TRBJ1-1; D not resolved. In DNA, the CDR3 is TGTGCCAGTAGTATGGGCAGTCCACCCACTGAAGCTTTCTTT. It codes for CASSMGSPPTEAFF. The entire variable domain, with the rest obtained from reference TRBV19 and TRBJ1-1, is as follows: DGGITQSPKYLFRKEGQNVTLSCEQNLNHDAMYWYRQDPGQGLRLIYYSQIVNDFQKGDIAEGYSVSREKKESFPLTVTSAQKNPTAFYLCASSMGSPPTEAFFGQGTRLTVV.